This paragraph reports one T cell receptor (beta chain). As yet, its antigen is unknown. None of the participants with HIV were treated outside the United States. Roughly 1-10 million cryopreserved PBMC were held in samples before DNA extraction. Germline CDR1 and CDR2: KGHSH and LQKENI. J was trimmed by 6 bases and V by 2 bases; bases with no gene match: 9. The CDR3 spans 16 residues. This entry is derived from a study of long-term antiretroviral therapy in people with HIV. Notes on the study in general: In HIV, the repertoires covered a tighter span of CDR3 lengths than in controls. The clones with expansion before ART were dominant in the repertoire at all time points.

With survey level as its setting, the immunoSEQ assay was v3.0. Sequenced by immunoSEQ multiplex PCR; TCRdb stores in-frame clones only, minus some. The repertoire holds around 17,000 clones, 90% to 95% seen once, with 1.4% in the top ten. The sequenced sample was unsorted PBMCs, obtained approximately 11 years after starting antiretroviral therapy. V is TRBV18 and J is TRBJ1-5; the match to TRBD1 covers 8 bases. The sequence was obtained from a man aged 25 to 40 with HIV. The CDR3, as DNA: TGTGCCAGCTCACCAAACGACAGGGGAAAGTTTCAGCCCCAGCATTTT. Protein: CASSPNDRGKFQPQHF.